This is a list of T cell receptor beta chains from one sample in a study of blood T cell repertoires in COVID-19. Method: immunoSEQ multiplex PCR; TCRdb's copy keeps in-frame clones and lacks some. The sample holds some 400,000 clones, over 65% seen once. Input material: peripheral blood. The origin of the receptors is a human donor with acute or convalescent COVID-19. The donor label of this sample is uncertain. Both conserved end residues are part of each CDR3. The D gene is left open where the match is weak. The listing skips clone size in some rows; elsewhere it reads once, few, many or a size class.

v_call	d_call	clone_size	j_call	cdr3_aa	cdr3_nt
TRBV7-8	.	.	TRBJ2-3	CASSRLSLSTDTQYF	TGTGCCAGCAGCCGACTGTCCCTGAGCACAGATACGCAGTATTTT
TRBV3-1/TRBV3-2	TRBD1	.	TRBJ1-1	CASSQGQRPNTEAFF	TGTGCCAGCAGCCAGGGACAGAGGCCGAACACTGAAGCTTTCTTT
TRBV5-1	.	.	TRBJ2-3	CASTSSRPDTQYF	TGCGCCAGCACCTCATCGCGGCCAGATACGCAGTATTTT
TRBV11-2	.	.	TRBJ1-3	CASSLANRLNTIYF	TGTGCCAGCAGCTTAGCAAACAGGTTAAACACCATATATTTT
TRBV24-1	.	.	TRBJ2-1	CATSDPRRRSNEQFF	TGTGCCACCAGTGACCCCAGGAGGAGAAGCAATGAGCAGTTCTTC
TRBV28	.	.	TRBJ1-1	CASSLGGEAFF	TGTGCCAGCAGTTTAGGCGGTGAAGCTTTCTTT
TRBV11-2	.	.	TRBJ1-1	CASSLVAGLNTEAFF	TGTGCCAGCAGCTTAGTGGCAGGGCTGAACACTGAAGCTTTCTTT
TRBV6-5	.	few	TRBJ1-2	CATLRGGFNYGYTF	TGTGCCACCCTGAGGGGGGGATTTAACTATGGCTACACCTTC
TRBV28	.	.	TRBJ1-1	CASRSNFAAFF	TGTGCCAGCAGGAGCAATTTTGCCGCTTTCTTT
TRBV21-1	.	once	TRBJ1-1	CASGAPGTGENTEAFF	TGTGCCAGCGGGGCTCCGGGGACAGGGGAGAACACTGAAGCTTTCTTT
TRBV6-6	TRBD1	.	TRBJ1-2	CASSPWTGNGGGYTF	TGTGCCAGCAGTCCTTGGACAGGGAACGGAGGTGGCTACACCTTC
TRBV30	.	once	TRBJ1-3	CAWRRRSGNTIYF	TGTGCCTGGAGGCGGCGCTCTGGAAACACCATATATTTT
TRBV2	.	.	TRBJ1-4	CASSAEQAAGEKLFF	TGTGCCAGCAGTGCCGAGCAGGCGGCGGGGGAAAAACTGTTTTTT
TRBV13	TRBD1	.	TRBJ2-7	CASSSPQGVFYEQYF	TGTGCCAGCAGCTCGCCACAGGGGGTATTCTACGAGCAGTACTTC
TRBV18	.	.	TRBJ1-1	CASSPMNTEAFF	TGTGCCAGCTCACCCATGAACACTGAAGCTTTCTTT
TRBV10-3	.	.	TRBJ1-5	CATQGNSNQPQHF	TGTGCCACGCAGGGCAATAGCAATCAGCCCCAGCATTTT
TRBV12-3/TRBV12-4	.	.	TRBJ1-4	CASSRRGGEKLFF	TGTGCCAGCAGCCGCAGGGGAGGGGAAAAACTGTTTTTT